This is a list of T cell receptor beta chains from one sample in a study of blood T cell repertoires in COVID-19. Libraries were prepared by immunoSEQ multiplex PCR; TCRdb keeps only in-frame clonotypes and omits some of them. The sample includes 70,000 or so clones, more than 75% of them seen just once. Sequenced input: peripheral blood. The receptors originated from a human donor in a cohort sampled during active COVID-19. Each CDR3 is given without its conserved first and last residue.

v_call cdr3_aa
TRBV10-3 AISGRQADTGELF
TRBV12-3/TRBV12-4 ASRRSTNYGYT
TRBV29-1 SVRQMNTEAF
TRBV12-3/TRBV12-4 ASSLRAYEQY
TRBV9 ASSVVGLAGSETQY
TRBV7-9 ASSRNSGGAGETQY
TRBV11-2 ASSLEGMQY
TRBV3-1/TRBV3-2 ASSLKPTGLVG
TRBV27 ASRFGTGVTDTQY
TRBV28 ASSLGMTNYGYT
TRBV24-1 ATSDQGLAEQF
TRBV6-1 ASSAGGLALGNTIY
TRBV14 ASSQSGSRTGELF
TRBV15 ATSRDPPGLAGGWDTQY
TRBV19 ARELPNGSRDRGQNQPQH
TRBV7-8 ASSLVLAGRRETQY
TRBV5-3 ARAFPDTHGTGELF
TRBV18 ASSPMGQGAGNEQF
TRBV5-5 ASSSQGYNEQF
TRBV30 AWSVAAGGLF
TRBV5-8 ASSLRQPSDTQY
TRBV30 AWSALGGSNQPQH
TRBV7-8 ASSLAGSRDTQY
TRBV3-1/TRBV3-2 ASSFPGLSTDTQY
TRBV15 ATSRDLREQY
TRBV14 ASSQDTVYGYT
TRBV28 ASRTRGREKLF
TRBV5-4 ASSLVAGDGYT
TRBV5-6 ASSSLLAGGAQY
TRBV5-1 ASSQRQGSQETQY
TRBV28 ASSLVGATNEKLF
TRBV19 ASNNRGRNTEAF
TRBV18 ASSPQTDSPLH
TRBV27 ASGPTWGVDTQY
TRBV10-3 AISESPRGDPGELF
TRBV28 ASSFHSYEQY
TRBV10-3 DTVRVASSEGY
TRBV6-5 ASLGQGYSPLH
TRBV15 ATSSNNLYEQY
TRBV6-5 ASSRRTGQETQY
TRBV27 ASSSPVQGADEQY
TRBV27 ASSLSRRGQGGTYEQY
TRBV5-6 ASSLVGSASTDTQY
TRBV27 ASSRPGGPSYEQY
TRBV27 AEVPNQPQH
TRBV12-3/TRBV12-4 VSSLRRTEAF
TRBV5-1 ASSPGGYEQY
TRBV6-5 ASRIAGGTDTQY
TRBV6-1 ASSDLPGGDWKETQY
TRBV5-4 ASSGGPGLAGEQF
TRBV5-1 ASSLVTGVNTEAF
TRBV5-6 ASSLGLTQGGQY
TRBV4-1 ASSQDLQLSYEQY
TRBV28 ASSSPTGGQPQH
TRBV2 ASKLGGGEETQY
TRBV28 ASSSPEGGGTEAF
TRBV28 ASSLDRGNEQF
TRBV4-2 ASSQDLRDNYGYT